These T cell receptor beta chains were read from a single sample in a study of control samples from healthy donors and cancer patients. Sequenced by immunoSEQ multiplex PCR; TCRdb stores in-frame clones only, minus some. This table has more than 50,000 clones, 90% appearing once. Input material: PBMCs. The source is a woman aged 45-60 years with colorectal cancer. Both conserved end residues are part of each CDR3.

v_gene	j_gene	CDR3aa
TRBV7-2	TRBJ2-7	CASSLAGSGRTYEQYF
TRBV30	TRBJ1-1	CAWRDSPNTEAFF
TRBV3-1/TRBV3-2	TRBJ1-2	CASSHTPENGYTF
TRBV6-5	TRBJ2-7	CASTSRTGDDEQYF
TRBV6-5	TRBJ2-7	CASRRSTYEQYF
TRBV5-1	TRBJ2-5	CASSLGSIAGETQYF
TRBV20-1	TRBJ1-5	CSASGDQPQHF
TRBV7-6	TRBJ2-3	CASSLDWGAEDTQYF
TRBV6-5	TRBJ2-1	CASSRETGDGNEQFF
TRBV19	TRBJ2-4	CASQALGNIQYF
TRBV10-3	TRBJ1-5	CAISESGTGNQPQHF